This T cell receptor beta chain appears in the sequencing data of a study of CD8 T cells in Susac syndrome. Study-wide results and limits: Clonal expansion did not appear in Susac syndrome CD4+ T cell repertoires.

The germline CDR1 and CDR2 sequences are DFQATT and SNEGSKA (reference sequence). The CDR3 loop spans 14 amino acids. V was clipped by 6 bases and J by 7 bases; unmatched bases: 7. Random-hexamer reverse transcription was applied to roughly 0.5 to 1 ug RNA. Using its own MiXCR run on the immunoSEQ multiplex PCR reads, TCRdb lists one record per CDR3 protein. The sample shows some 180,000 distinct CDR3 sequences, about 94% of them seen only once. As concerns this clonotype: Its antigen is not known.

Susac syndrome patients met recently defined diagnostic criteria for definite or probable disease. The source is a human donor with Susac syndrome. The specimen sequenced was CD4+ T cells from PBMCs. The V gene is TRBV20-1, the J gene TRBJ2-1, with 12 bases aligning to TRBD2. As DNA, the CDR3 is TGCAGTGCCTTCACTACTAGCGGGGGGAATGAGCAGTTCTTC. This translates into CSAFTTSGGNEQFF.